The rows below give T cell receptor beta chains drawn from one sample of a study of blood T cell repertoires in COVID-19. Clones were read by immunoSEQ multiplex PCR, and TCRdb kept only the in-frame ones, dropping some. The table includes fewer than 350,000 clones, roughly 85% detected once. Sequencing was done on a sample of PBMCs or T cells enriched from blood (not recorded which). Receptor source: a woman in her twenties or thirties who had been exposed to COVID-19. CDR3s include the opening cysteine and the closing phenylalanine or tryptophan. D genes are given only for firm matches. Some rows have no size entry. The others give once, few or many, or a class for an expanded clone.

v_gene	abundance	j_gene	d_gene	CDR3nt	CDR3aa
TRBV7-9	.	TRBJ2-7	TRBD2	TGTGCCAGCAGCTTTTCTAGCGGGGTTTCCTACGAGCAGTACTTC	CASSFSSGVSYEQYF
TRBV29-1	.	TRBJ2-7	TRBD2	TGCAGCGGAGGCGCTAGCGGGACTGTGCAGTACTTC	CSGGASGTVQYF
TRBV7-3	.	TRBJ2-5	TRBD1	TGTGCCAGCAGTTTGTCATGGGGCAGGGGGCAAGAGACCCAGTACTTC	CASSLSWGRGQETQYF
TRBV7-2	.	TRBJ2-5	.	TGTGCCAGCAGCTTAGAAGGTCCAAGAGGGACCCAGTACTTC	CASSLEGPRGTQYF
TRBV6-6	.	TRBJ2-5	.	TGTGCCAGCAGTTACTCGGGCGTGGGCTCCCAAGAGACCCAGTACTTC	CASSYSGVGSQETQYF
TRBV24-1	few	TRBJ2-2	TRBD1	TGTGCCACCAGTGATTCCGGACAGGGGGTCGGGGAGCTGTTTTTT	CATSDSGQGVGELFF
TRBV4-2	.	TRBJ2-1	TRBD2	TGTGCCAGCAGCCAAGTGGTGGGTAGCGGGAGGGCCGGGGCAAATGAGCAGTTCTTC	CASSQVVGSGRAGANEQFF
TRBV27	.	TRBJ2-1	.	TGTGCCAGCAGCCCGAGCAGGGTGAATGAGCAGTTCTTC	CASSPSRVNEQFF
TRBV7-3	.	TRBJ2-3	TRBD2	TGTGCCAGCAGCCCAGGACTAGCGGGAGCACCAGATACGCAGTATTTT	CASSPGLAGAPDTQYF
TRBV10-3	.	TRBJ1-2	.	TGTGTCTCGCATCCCGGTTCTAGGAACTATGGCTACACCTTC	CVSHPGSRNYGYTF
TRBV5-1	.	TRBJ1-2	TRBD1	TGCGCCAGCAGCTTGTTGGGACAGGGGGACTATGGCTACACCTTC	CASSLLGQGDYGYTF
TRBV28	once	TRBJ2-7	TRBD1	TGTGCCAGCACCCAGGGGGCTTACGAGCAGTACTTC	CASTQGAYEQYF
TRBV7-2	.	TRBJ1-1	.	TGTGCCAGCAGCTTTGACTTACGAACTGAAGCTTTCTTT	CASSFDLRTEAFF
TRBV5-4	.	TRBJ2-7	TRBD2	TGTGCCAGCAGCAAGTCTAGCGGAAGCTCCTACGAGCAGTACTTC	CASSKSSGSSYEQYF
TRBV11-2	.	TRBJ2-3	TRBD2	TGTGCCAGCAGCTTGCGGGCTAGCGGGGGTAGCACAGATACGCAGTATTTT	CASSLRASGGSTDTQYF
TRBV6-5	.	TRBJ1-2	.	TGTGCCAGCAGTCGAGTTGGTACGGGCTACACCTTC	CASSRVGTGYTF
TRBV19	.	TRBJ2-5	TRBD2	TGTGCCGCCGGGACTAGCGGGGGAGGAACAAGGTACTTC	CAAGTSGGGTRYF
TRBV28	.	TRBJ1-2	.	TGTGCCAGCAGTCCCCAGTTCTTGGGCTACACCTTC	CASSPQFLGYTF
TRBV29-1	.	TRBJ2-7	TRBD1	TGCAGCACGATGGGACAGGGGGCTGGAGAGCAGTACTTC	CSTMGQGAGEQYF
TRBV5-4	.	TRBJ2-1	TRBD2	TGTGCCAGCAGCTTGGCCGGGGGAGGGGCGATTGCTAATGAGCAGTTCTTC	CASSLAGGGAIANEQFF
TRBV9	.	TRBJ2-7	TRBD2	TGTGCCAGCAGCGTAGAAAGGGGAGGGAACGAGCAGTACTTC	CASSVERGGNEQYF
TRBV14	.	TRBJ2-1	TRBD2	TGTGCCAGCAGCTTCCAGCGGGAGGGCCGGGGCAATGAGCAGTTCTTC	CASSFQREGRGNEQFF
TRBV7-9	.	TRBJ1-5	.	TGTGCCAGCAGCTTAACGGGGGATGGACAGCCCCAGCATTTT	CASSLTGDGQPQHF
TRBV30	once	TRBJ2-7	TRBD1	TGTGCCTGGAGAGGGACAGGGGCCTACGAGCAGTACTTC	CAWRGTGAYEQYF
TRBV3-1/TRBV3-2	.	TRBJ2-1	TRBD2	TGTGCCAGCAGCCTACTGGCGGGAGTCTACAATGAGCAGTTCTTC	CASSLLAGVYNEQFF
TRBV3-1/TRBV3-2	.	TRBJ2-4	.	TGTGCCAGCAGCCCACACCGTAGCAACATTCAGTACTTC	CASSPHRSNIQYF
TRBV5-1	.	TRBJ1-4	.	TGCGCCAGCACCCGGGGTTCCCCTTTT	CASTRGSPF
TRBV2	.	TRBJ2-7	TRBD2	TGTGCCAGCGCAGAGCTAGCGGGAGTGGGCGAGCAGTACTTC	CASAELAGVGEQYF
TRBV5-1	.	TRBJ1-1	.	TGCGCCAGCAGCTTATCACTGGGACAGAACACTGAAGCTTTCTTT	CASSLSLGQNTEAFF
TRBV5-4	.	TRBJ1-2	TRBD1	TGTGCCAGCAGCGTGGGACAGGGGGCCAGACGAGGCTACACCTTC	CASSVGQGARRGYTF
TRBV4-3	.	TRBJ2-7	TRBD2	TGCGCCAGCAGCCCAGGTATTGGGCGGGGGATCTCCTACGAGCAGTACTTC	CASSPGIGRGISYEQYF
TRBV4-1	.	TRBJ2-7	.	TGCGCCAGCAGCCAACCAGGGGGACTCCCATACGAGCAGTACTTC	CASSQPGGLPYEQYF
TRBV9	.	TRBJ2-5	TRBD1	TGTGCCAGCAGCGTTGAAACAGGGGACGGGGAGACCCAGTACTTC	CASSVETGDGETQYF
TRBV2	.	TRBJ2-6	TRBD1	TGTGCCAGCAGTGCTCCCGGGACAGGGCTTTCTGGGGCCAACGTCCTGACTTTC	CASSAPGTGLSGANVLTF
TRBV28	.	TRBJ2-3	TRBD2	TGTGCCAGCAGTTTCCGTCGACTAGCGGGAGTTAAGGGAGATACGCAGTATTTT	CASSFRRLAGVKGDTQYF
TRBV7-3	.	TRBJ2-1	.	TGTGCCAGCAGCTTATTAGCGGCTTCCTACAATGAGCAGTTCTTC	CASSLLAASYNEQFF
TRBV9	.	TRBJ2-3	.	TGTGCCAGCAGCCTAGAACAGGGATGGGATACGCAGTATTTT	CASSLEQGWDTQYF
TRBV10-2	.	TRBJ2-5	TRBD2	TGCGCCAGCAGTGAGTCTAGGGGACTAGCGGGGTCAGAGACCCAGTACTTC	CASSESRGLAGSETQYF
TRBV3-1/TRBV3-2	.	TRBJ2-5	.	TGTGCCAGCAGCCAAAGCGGAAAAGAGACCCAGTACTTC	CASSQSGKETQYF
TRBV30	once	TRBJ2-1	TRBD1	TGTGCCTGGAGTTCAGGGGGTCCCTACAATGAGCAGTTCTTC	CAWSSGGPYNEQFF
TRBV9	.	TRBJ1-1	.	TGTGCCAGCAGCGTAGGGTGGACACCGAACACTGAAGCTTTCTTT	CASSVGWTPNTEAFF
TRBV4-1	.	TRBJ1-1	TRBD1	TGCGCCAGCAGCCAAGAATTCACAGGGGGCGGGTTCACTGAAGCTTTCTTT	CASSQEFTGGGFTEAFF
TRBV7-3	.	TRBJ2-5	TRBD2	TGTGCCAGCAGCTTGGAAAGAGTAGCGGGCGATGAGACCCAGTACTTC	CASSLERVAGDETQYF
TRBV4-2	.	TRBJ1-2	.	TGTGCCAGCAGCCGAGCGGGGGACGATGGCTACACCTTC	CASSRAGDDGYTF
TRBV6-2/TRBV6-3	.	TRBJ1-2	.	TGTGCCAGCAGTGTTTCAGACACTAACTATGGCTACACCTTC	CASSVSDTNYGYTF
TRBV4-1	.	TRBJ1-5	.	TGCGCCAGCAGCCTAGGGGATCGGAGCAATCAGCCCCAGCATTTT	CASSLGDRSNQPQHF
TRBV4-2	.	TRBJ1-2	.	TGTGCCAGCAGCCAAGCGGGACAATTCTATGGCTACACCTTC	CASSQAGQFYGYTF
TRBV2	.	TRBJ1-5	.	TGTGCCAGCCGGGAATGGAGTCAGCCCCAGCATTTT	CASREWSQPQHF
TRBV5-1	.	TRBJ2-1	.	TGCGCCAGCAGCTCGGCACAGGGAAGCTCCTACAATGAGCAGTTCTTC	CASSSAQGSSYNEQFF
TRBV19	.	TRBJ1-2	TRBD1	TGTGCCAGTGTTTCGTCCGGGACAGGGGGCGGGGGCTACACCTTC	CASVSSGTGGGGYTF
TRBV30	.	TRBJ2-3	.	TGTGCCTGGAGTATGGGGGCCACAGATACGCAGTATTTT	CAWSMGATDTQYF
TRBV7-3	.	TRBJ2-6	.	TGTGCCAGCAGCAACAAACCCCCTGGGGCCAACGTCCTGACTTTC	CASSNKPPGANVLTF